The 23 T cell receptor beta chains below come from one sample, sequenced in a study of spatial heterogeneity in lung cancer. TCRdb redid the calling of the 5' RACE reads with MiXCR, one entry per CDR3 protein. The sample contains approximately 44,000 distinct CDR3 sequences, 12% of which appear only once. Time point in this sample: sample taken at primary tumor resection. Unsorted whole RNA of tumor, nontumor lung or frozen PBMC was sequenced. This material consisted of PBMCs, taken at surgery. Receptors originate from a female donor with early-stage non-small cell lung cancer.

The J gene is TRBJ2-1, the V gene TRBV29-1, with D unclear. CDR1 and CDR2 (germline): SQVTM, ANQGSEA. Trimming pared 2 bases from V and 7 bases from J, leaving 9 bases between. The CDR3 covers 12 residues. The CDR3 DNA reads as TGCAGCGTTGAACTACAGTGGAATGAGCAGTTCTTC. Residues: CSVELQWNEQFF.

The chain carries TRBV20-1 and TRBJ2-2; TRBD2 matches at 7 bases. V shed 0 bases, J shed 1 base, and the junction held 5 bases outside the gene matches. CDR3 length: 16 residues. The germline V gene encodes CDR1 DFQATT and CDR2 SNEGSKA (reference sequence). DNA for the CDR3: TGCAGTGCTAGAGAACCGGGACTACAGAACACCGGGGAGCTGTTTTTT. The encoded protein is CSAREPGLQNTGELFF.

The chain uses TRBV12-3 or TRBV12-4 and TRBJ1-5; D is undetermined. Trimming pared 5 bases from V and 0 bases from J, leaving 5 bases between. The CDR3 runs 13 residues. The CDR3 DNA is TGTGCCAGCAGTCTACATAGCAATCAGCCCCAGCATTTT. It encodes CASSLHSNQPQHF.

The sample holds a few counts of this clonotype. V and J are TRBV29-1 and TRBJ2-1, with 9 nucleotides matching TRBD2. Germline CDR1 reads SQVTM; CDR2 reads ANQGSEA. Unmatched junction bases numbered 3, after V lost 4 bases and J lost 5 bases. The CDR3 is 13 amino acids. The DNA for the CDR3 is TGCAGCGTTGTGCGGGGGGGGAACAATGAGCAGTTCTTC. It yields the protein CSVVRGGNNEQFF.

A remark on this clonotype: Germline is not matched at one junction end, which may reflect a read error. The chain employs TRBV29-1 and TRBJ2-1; D unclear. The germline V gene encodes CDR1 SQVTM and CDR2 ANQGSEA. This CDR3 is 11 amino acids long. The chain's CDR3 is CSVVGYNEQFF. Written as DNA, the CDR3 is TGCAGCGTTGTCGGCTACAATGAACAGTTCTTC.

This clonotype occurred a few times. The chain links TRBV3-1 to TRBJ1-2; tentatively, D is TRBD1 (6 bases). CDR3 length: 13 residues. Per the germline V gene, CDR1 is LGHDT and CDR2 is YNNKEL (reference sequence). The V end lost 4 bases, the J end lost 6 bases, and 12 bases lay between the germline ends. CDR3 region: CASSPLGADGYTF. Here the CDR3 DNA reads TGTGCCAGCAGCCCGCTGGGGGCGGATGGCTACACCTTC.

V and J are TRBV30 and TRBJ1-5; TRBD1 matches at 7 bases. With V trimmed by 4 bases and J by 6 bases, 9 bases remained unmatched. The CDR3 contains 14 residues. The germline V gene has CDR1 GTSNPN and CDR2 SVGIG (reference sequence). The CDR3: CAWKEGASGQPQHF. The CDR3 DNA sequence: TGTGCCTGGAAAGAGGGGGCATCTGGTCAGCCCCAGCATTTT.

This clonotype was counted only a few times. This rearrangement joins TRBV29-1 to TRBJ2-2, with unresolved D. Trimming shortened V by 2 bases and J by 7 bases, and 5 bases separated the two germline ends. CDR3 size: 11 residues. Germline values: CDR1 SQVTM, CDR2 ANQGSEA. DNA of the CDR3: TGCAGCGTTGAACTGGGCGGGGAGCTGTTTTTT. This codes for CSVELGGELFF.

This clonotype was observed many times. The rearrangement joins TRBV7-6 to TRBJ2-5; D possibly corresponds to TRBD2 (6 bases). Between the trimmed V and J ends, which lost 5 bases and 2 bases, there was a span of 21 bases. Germline loops: CDR1 SGHVS, CDR2 FNYEAQ. This CDR3 has 17 amino acids. CDR3 region: CASSLRGSEFLQETQYF. The CDR3 DNA sequence: TGTGCCAGCAGCCTCCGGGGGTCGGAATTTTTGCAAGAGACCCAGTACTTC.

CDR3 nucleotide sequence: TGTGCCAGCAGCTCAAGAGGACAGGGGACGAACTATGGCTACACCTTC. It encodes CASSSRGQGTNYGYTF. The V call is TRBV7-2, the J call TRBJ1-2; 9 nucleotides match TRBD1. V gave up 4 bases and J gave up 2 bases; unmatched junction bases: 8. The CDR3 length is 16 residues. Germline values: CDR1 SGHTA, CDR2 FQGNSA.

There are a few counts of this clonotype. The J gene is TRBJ1-2, the V gene TRBV7-9; no clear D gene. Germline CDR1 is SEHNR and CDR2 is FQNEAQ (reference sequence). The CDR3 consists of 13 residues. V lost 6 bases to trimming and J lost 1 base, with 9 bases between them. In nucleotides, the CDR3 is TGTGCCAGCAGGACGGATCATAACTATGGCTACACCTTC. Its protein product is CASRTDHNYGYTF.

CDR3 residues: CASRKGDSYEQYF. CDR3 nucleotides: TGTGCCAGCAGAAAGGGTGACTCCTACGAGCAGTACTTC. This chain joins TRBV12-3 or TRBV12-4 and TRBJ2-7, with D uncertain. The CDR3 is made up of 13 amino acids. V shed 6 bases and J shed 0 bases, with 9 bases lying between them.

This clonotype was recorded at least ten times. The CDR3 DNA sequence: TGTGCCAGCAGCTTTGGACAGGGTAATTCACCCCTCCACTTT. It specifies CASSFGQGNSPLHF. This chain connects TRBV7-9 to TRBJ1-6; 8 bases align to TRBD1. This CDR3 region has 14 residues. With V trimmed by 3 bases and J by 6 bases, 1 base remained unmatched. CDR1 and CDR2 from the germline V gene are SEHNR and FQNEAQ (reference sequence).

This clonotype was counted only a few times. The rearrangement uses TRBV6-1 and TRBJ1-4; D possibly corresponds to TRBD1 (6 bases). The CDR3 runs to 12 residues. V was cut by 7 bases and J by 8 bases, with 11 bases left in between. Germline CDR1 is MNHNS and CDR2 is SASEGT. CDR3 protein: CASKGEGEKLFF. The CDR3, as DNA: TGTGCCAGCAAGGGGGAGGGGGAAAAACTGTTTTTT.

This rearrangement joins TRBV27 to TRBJ2-1; 11 bases fit TRBD2. Looked up from germline, CDR1 is MNHEY and CDR2 is SMNVEV (reference sequence). J lost 1 base, V lost 7 bases, and 6 bases had no gene match. The CDR3 loop spans 16 amino acids. The CDR3 here is CASTLAGGASYNEQFF. The CDR3 nucleotides are TGTGCCAGCACATTAGCGGGGGGGGCGTCCTACAATGAGCAGTTCTTC.

This clonotype is labeled as medium-sized. V usage is TRBV4-3 and J usage is TRBJ1-6, with TRBD1 matching 7 bases. Germline V gene data show CDR1 as LGHNA and CDR2 as YSLEER. There are 19 residues in the CDR3. The V and J ends lost 0 bases and 0 bases, in that order; junction bases with no gene match: 8. The CDR3, as DNA: TGCGCCAGCAGCCAAGAATTGTTCAGGGGGAGCTCCTATAATTCACCCCTCCACTTT. Translated: CASSQELFRGSSYNSPLHF.

This clonotype turned up a few times. The CDR3 nucleotides read TGTGCCAGCAGCTCGACAGGTAGCTACAATGAGCAGTTCTTC. Amino acids: CASSSTGSYNEQFF. This sequence joins TRBV27 and TRBJ2-1; a weak D match, TRBD1 (6 bases). Germline V lookup: CDR1 MNHEY, CDR2 SMNVEV (reference sequence). Deletions cut 6 bases from V and 3 bases from J, with 12 bases between. CDR3 length: 14 residues.

This clonotype was seen a handful of times. The V gene is TRBV9, the J gene TRBJ2-2, with no clear D. V lost 0 bases and J 0 bases, leaving 9 bases between the germline ends. CDR1 SGDLS and CDR2 YYNGEE come from the germline V gene. This CDR3 is 16 amino acids long. The CDR3 nucleotides are TGTGCCAGCAGCGTAGGGGGAAGGTCGAACACCGGGGAGCTGTTTTTT. It translates to CASSVGGRSNTGELFF.

This clonotype was detected a few times. The DNA of the CDR3 is TGTGCCAGCAGCCAAGATCTTGCCTATGGCTACACCTTC. Its protein product is CASSQDLAYGYTF. This chain uses TRBV4-2 with TRBJ1-2; D is ambiguous. Per germline, CDR1 LGHNA and CDR2 YNFKEQ. The CDR3 contains 13 residues. V was clipped by 0 bases and J by 4 bases, with 6 bases between them.

This clonotype was observed a handful of times. The chain employs TRBV4-3 and TRBJ2-1; TRBD1 agrees at 9 bases. CDR3 length equals 17 residues. The V and J ends lost 0 bases and 1 base, in that order; junction bases with no gene match: 4. Germline V gene lookup returns CDR1 LGHNA and CDR2 YSLEER. The CDR3 DNA is TGCGCCAGCAGCCAAGATCGAGGGACAGGGTCCTACAATGAGCAGTTCTTC. Its protein is CASSQDRGTGSYNEQFF.

This clonotype was observed at least ten times. The rearrangement uses TRBV10-3 and TRBJ1-6; 9 positions agree with TRBD1. Per germline, CDR1 ENHRY and CDR2 SYGVKD. The CDR3 runs 14 residues. The J segment lost 6 bases and the V segment lost 5 bases, leaving 2 bases of the junction unmatched. CDR3: CAISTGQGNSPLHF. The CDR3 DNA is TGTGCCATCAGTACGGGACAGGGTAATTCACCCCTCCACTTT.

V gene TRBV6-6 combines with J gene TRBJ1-5; D is ambiguous. The V end lost 0 bases, the J end lost 3 bases, and 6 bases lay between the germline ends. Germline V gives CDR1 MNHNY, CDR2 SVGAGI (reference sequence). The CDR3 is 14 amino acids. The CDR3 DNA is TGTGCCAGCAGTTACTCAGGGAACAATCAGCCCCAGCATTTT. It encodes CASSYSGNNQPQHF.

The chain joins TRBV29-1 to TRBJ1-1; 8 nucleotides line up with TRBD1. The germline V gene has CDR1 SQVTM and CDR2 ANQGSEA. CDR3 length: 14 residues. J was trimmed by 2 bases and V by 1 base; bases with no gene match: 3. CDR3 in DNA: TGCAGCGTTGAAGGAGGACAGGGCAACACTGAAGCTTTCTTT. It yields the protein CSVEGGQGNTEAFF. The variable domain in full, with the rest retrieved from reference TRBV29-1 and TRBJ1-1, is SAVISQKPSRDICQRGTSLTIQCQVDSQVTMMFWYRQQPGQSLTLIATANQGSEATYESGFVIDKFPISRPNLTFSTLTVSNMSPEDSSIYLCSVEGGQGNTEAFFGQGTRLTVV.